What follows is one TCR beta chain and its context. Antigen: not known. Repertoires were generated with immunoSEQ multiplex PCR, while TCRdb's copy carries only in-frame clones and drops some. Of 150,000 or so clones listed, about 87% are singletons. Documented time point: baseline pretreatment blood. The treatment here: 15 Gy SBRT to primary tumor, nephrectomy 4 weeks later. The sample belongs to a study of radiation and T cells in renal cell carcinoma. General observations from the study: In blood, top tumor clones expanded by 2 weeks, shrinking by 4.

There are 13 residues in the CDR3. CDR1 SQVTM and CDR2 ANQGSEA come from the germline V gene. The junction had 7 bases not matched to a gene; V was cut back by 8 bases and J by 2 bases. This specimen consisted of blood, obtained from a patient whose treatment included radiotherapy and nephrectomy. This TCR derives from a woman in her seventies with renal cell carcinoma. The V call is TRBV29-1, the J call TRBJ2-5; 8 bases map to TRBD2. The CDR3: CSMSGGPQETQYF. CDR3 nucleotide sequence: TGCAGCATGAGCGGGGGACCTCAAGAGACCCAGTACTTC.